This TCR beta chain comes out of a study of T-cell memory formation after mild COVID-19. The V gene's germline CDR1 is SGHTS and CDR2 YDEGEE. This CDR3 contains 16 residues. Trimming at V came to 4 bases and at J to 2 bases, leaving 11 bases not matched to a gene. The table lists this clonotype with a few counts. In TCRdb, the 5' RACE reads were re-called with MiXCR into one record per CDR3 protein. Among a few hundred thousand distinct CDR3 sequences listed, approximately 19% were seen once. This sequence joins TRBV5-8 and TRBJ2-5; 7 bases align to TRBD1. The clonotype was recovered from a man younger than 30 who had mild COVID-19 (a few samples of this study predate the infection). Cell type and time point are not known. Sequencing used PBMCs or a T cell subset sorted from them (not recorded which). The CDR3 reads CASSRTIGGLQETQYF. In nucleotides, the CDR3 is TGTGCCAGCAGCCGGACGATAGGGGGCCTTCAAGAGACCCAGTACTTC.